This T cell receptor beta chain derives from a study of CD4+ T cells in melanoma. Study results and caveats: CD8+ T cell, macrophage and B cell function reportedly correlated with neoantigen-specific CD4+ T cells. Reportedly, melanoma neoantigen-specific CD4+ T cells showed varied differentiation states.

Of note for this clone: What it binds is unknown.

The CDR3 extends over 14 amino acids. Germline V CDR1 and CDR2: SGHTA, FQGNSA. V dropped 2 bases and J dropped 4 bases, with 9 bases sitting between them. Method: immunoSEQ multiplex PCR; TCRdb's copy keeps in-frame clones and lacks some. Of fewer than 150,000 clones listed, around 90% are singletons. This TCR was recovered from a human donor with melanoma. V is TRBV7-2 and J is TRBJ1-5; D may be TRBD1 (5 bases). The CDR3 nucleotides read TGTGCCAGCAGCTTAAGGCAGGGTAATCAGCCCCAGCATTTT. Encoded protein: CASSLRQGNQPQHF.